The rows below give T cell receptor beta chains drawn from one sample of a study of blood T cell repertoires in COVID-19. Sequencing used immunoSEQ multiplex PCR; TCRdb keeps in-frame clones, though not all of them. The sample yields more than 200,000 clones, roughly 84% seen once. Source material: peripheral blood. Receptors originate from a man aged 60 to 69 with acute or convalescent COVID-19. The CDR3 runs from the conserved cysteine through the conserved F or W. A D gene is named only where the DNA matches it firmly. Part of the rows lack a size; the others show once, few, many or a class for expanded clones.

>.|.|TRBV7-6|TRBJ2-2
CASSPSRASTGELFF
TGTGCCAGCAGCCCTTCGCGGGCTAGCACCGGGGAGCTGTTTTTT
>few|.|TRBV19|TRBJ1-5
CASTSGHQSNQPQHF
TGTGCCAGTACCTCGGGACACCAAAGCAATCAGCCCCAGCATTTT
>.|.|TRBV5-1|TRBJ2-7
CASSLAWAVGVAYEQYF
TGCGCCAGCAGCTTGGCCTGGGCGGTCGGGGTGGCCTACGAGCAGTACTTC
>.|.|TRBV18|TRBJ1-5
CASSPSTIGDGNQPQHF
TGTGCCAGCTCACCATCAACTATAGGAGACGGCAATCAGCCCCAGCATTTT
>.|.|TRBV28|TRBJ2-7
CASSTSYRAPSYEQYF
TGTGCCAGCAGCACAAGTTACAGGGCCCCTTCCTACGAGCAGTACTTC
>.|.|TRBV3-1/TRBV3-2|TRBJ2-3
CASSLRTVRGDTQYF
TGTGCCAGCAGCCTTCGGACAGTCCGAGGAGATACGCAGTATTTT
>.|TRBD1|TRBV7-3|TRBJ2-3
CASSLRQGADTQYF
TGTGCCAGCAGCTTAAGGCAGGGGGCAGATACGCAGTATTTT
>.|.|TRBV10-3|TRBJ2-1
CAIRDNEQFF
TGTGCCATCCGGGACAATGAGCAGTTCTTC
>.|.|TRBV20-1|TRBJ2-7
CSAKPYEQYF
TGCAGTGCTAAGCCCTACGAGCAGTACTTC
>few|.|TRBV2|TRBJ2-7
CASRGGLLSSYEQYF
TGTGCCAGCAGGGGGGGACTCTTGTCCTCCTACGAGCAGTACTTC
>.|TRBD2|TRBV11-2|TRBJ2-1
CASSLDWVSGSFYNEQFF
TGTGCCAGCAGCTTAGATTGGGTTAGCGGGAGTTTCTACAATGAGCAGTTCTTC
>.|TRBD1|TRBV6-5|TRBJ2-6
CASSVTGEGANVLTF
TGTGCCAGCAGCGTCACAGGGGAAGGGGCCAACGTCCTGACTTTC
>.|.|TRBV10-3|TRBJ1-2
CAITPGSNYGYTF
TGTGCCATCACCCCGGGTTCTAACTATGGCTACACCTTC
>.|.|TRBV7-6|TRBJ2-2
CASSLTPDTRELFF
TGTGCCAGCAGCTTAACACCCGACACCCGGGAGCTGTTTTTT